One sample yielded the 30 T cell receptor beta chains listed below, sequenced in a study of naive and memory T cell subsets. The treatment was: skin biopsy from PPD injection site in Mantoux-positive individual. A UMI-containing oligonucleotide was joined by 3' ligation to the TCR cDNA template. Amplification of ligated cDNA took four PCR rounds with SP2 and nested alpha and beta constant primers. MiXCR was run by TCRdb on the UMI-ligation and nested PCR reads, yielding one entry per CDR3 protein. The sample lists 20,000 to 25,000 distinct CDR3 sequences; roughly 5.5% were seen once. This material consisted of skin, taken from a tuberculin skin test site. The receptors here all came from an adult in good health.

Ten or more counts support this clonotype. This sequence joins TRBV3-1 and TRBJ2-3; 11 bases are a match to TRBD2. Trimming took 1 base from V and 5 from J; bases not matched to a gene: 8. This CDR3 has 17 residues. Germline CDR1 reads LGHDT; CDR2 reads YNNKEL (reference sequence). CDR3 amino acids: CASSQVLLAGGGDTQYF. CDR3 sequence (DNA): TGTGCCAGCAGCCAAGTCCTGCTAGCGGGAGGAGGAGATACGCAGTATTTT.

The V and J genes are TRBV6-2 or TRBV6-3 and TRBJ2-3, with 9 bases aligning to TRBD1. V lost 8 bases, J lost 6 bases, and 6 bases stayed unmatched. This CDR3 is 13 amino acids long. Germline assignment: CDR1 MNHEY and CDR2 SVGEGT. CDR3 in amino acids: CASDGTGYDTQYF. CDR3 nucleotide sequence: TGTGCCAGCGACGGGACAGGGTACGATACGCAGTATTTT.

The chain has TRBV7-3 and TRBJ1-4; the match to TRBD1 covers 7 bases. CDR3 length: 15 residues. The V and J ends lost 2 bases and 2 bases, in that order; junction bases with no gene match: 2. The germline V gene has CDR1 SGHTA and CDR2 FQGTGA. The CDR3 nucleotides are TGTGCCAGCAGCTTAGGAGGGGGCACTAATGAAAAACTGTTTTTT. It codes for CASSLGGGTNEKLFF.

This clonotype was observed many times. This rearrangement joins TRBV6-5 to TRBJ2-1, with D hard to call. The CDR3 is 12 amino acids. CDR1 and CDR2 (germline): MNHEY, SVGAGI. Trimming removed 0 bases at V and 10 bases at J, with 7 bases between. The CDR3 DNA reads TGTGCCAGCAGTTACTCGCTTGGGGAGCAGTTCTTC. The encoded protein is CASSYSLGEQFF.

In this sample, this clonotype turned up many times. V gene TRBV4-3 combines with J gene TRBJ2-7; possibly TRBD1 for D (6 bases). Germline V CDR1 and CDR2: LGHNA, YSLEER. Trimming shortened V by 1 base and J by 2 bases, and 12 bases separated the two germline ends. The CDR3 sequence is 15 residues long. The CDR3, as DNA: TGCGCCAGCAGCCAAGGGACAGTCCAGACCTACGAGCAGTACTTC. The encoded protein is CASSQGTVQTYEQYF.

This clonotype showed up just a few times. This CDR3 reads CASSGTGNQPQHF. The CDR3 nucleotides are TGTGCCAGCTCCGGGACAGGGAATCAGCCCCAGCATTTT. The chain combines TRBV2 with TRBJ1-5; 9 positions match TRBD1. With 8 bases clipped from V and 4 bases from J, the junction kept 3 bases outside the gene matches. Looked up from germline, CDR1 is SNHLY and CDR2 is FYNNEI. This CDR3 is 13 amino acids long.

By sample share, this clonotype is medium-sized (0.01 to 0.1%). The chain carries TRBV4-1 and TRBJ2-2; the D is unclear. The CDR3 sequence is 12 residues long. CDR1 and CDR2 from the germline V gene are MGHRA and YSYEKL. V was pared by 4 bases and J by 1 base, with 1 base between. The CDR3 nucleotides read TGCGCCAGCAGCCGGAACACCGGGGAGCTGTTTTTT. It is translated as CASSRNTGELFF.

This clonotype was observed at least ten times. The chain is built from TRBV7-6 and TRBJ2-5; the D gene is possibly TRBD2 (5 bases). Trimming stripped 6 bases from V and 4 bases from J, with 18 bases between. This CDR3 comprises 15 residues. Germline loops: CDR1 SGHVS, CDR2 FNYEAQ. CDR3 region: CASRLGPRRSETQYF. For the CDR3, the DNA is TGTGCCAGCAGGTTGGGCCCCCGGAGGTCAGAGACCCAGTACTTC.

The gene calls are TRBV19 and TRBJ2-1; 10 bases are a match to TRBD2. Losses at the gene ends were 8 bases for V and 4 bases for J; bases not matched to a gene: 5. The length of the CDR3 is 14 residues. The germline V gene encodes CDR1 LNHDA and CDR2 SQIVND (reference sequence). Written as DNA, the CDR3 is TGTGCCAGTGGAGCGGGAGGGGATTACAATGAGCAGTTCTTC. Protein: CASGAGGDYNEQFF.

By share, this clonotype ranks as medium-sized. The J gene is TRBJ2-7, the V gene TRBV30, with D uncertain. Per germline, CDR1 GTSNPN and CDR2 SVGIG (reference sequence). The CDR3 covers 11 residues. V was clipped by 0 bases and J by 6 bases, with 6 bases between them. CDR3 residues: CAWSVKFEQYF. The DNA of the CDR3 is TGTGCCTGGAGTGTTAAGTTCGAGCAGTACTTC.

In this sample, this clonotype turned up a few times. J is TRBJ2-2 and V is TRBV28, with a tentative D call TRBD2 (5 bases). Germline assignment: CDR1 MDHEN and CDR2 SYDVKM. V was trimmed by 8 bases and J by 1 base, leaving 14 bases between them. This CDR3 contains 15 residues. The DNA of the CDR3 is TGTGCCAGCTTCTCATTACTAGGGAACACCGGGGAGCTGTTTTTT. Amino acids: CASFSLLGNTGELFF.

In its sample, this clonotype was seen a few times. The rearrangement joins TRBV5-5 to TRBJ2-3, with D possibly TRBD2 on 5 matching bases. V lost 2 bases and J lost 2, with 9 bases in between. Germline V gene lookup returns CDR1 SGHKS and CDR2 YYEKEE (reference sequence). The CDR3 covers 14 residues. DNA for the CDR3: TGTGCCAGCAGCTTATGGGAGCTCACAGATACGCAGTATTTT. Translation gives CASSLWELTDTQYF. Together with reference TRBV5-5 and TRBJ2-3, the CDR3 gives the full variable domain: DAGVTQSPTHLIKTRGQQVTLRCSPISGHKSVSWYQQVLGQGPQFIFQYYEKEERGRGNFPDRFSARQFPNYSSELNVNALLLGDSALYLCASSLWELTDTQYFGPGTRLTVL.

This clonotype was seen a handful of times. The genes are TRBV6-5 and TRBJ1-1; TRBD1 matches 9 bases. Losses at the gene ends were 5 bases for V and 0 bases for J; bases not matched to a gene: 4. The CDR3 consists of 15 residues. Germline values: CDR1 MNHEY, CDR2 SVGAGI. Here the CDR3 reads CASSPGQGMNTEAFF. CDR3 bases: TGTGCCAGCAGTCCCGGACAGGGGATGAACACTGAAGCTTTCTTT.

In DNA form, the CDR3 reads TGCAGTGCTAGAGGGGGGTCCTCTGGAAACACCATATATTTT. It is translated as CSARGGSSGNTIYF. The V and J genes are TRBV20-1 and TRBJ1-3; TRBD1 is a possible D gene (5 bases). The CDR3 has 14 amino acids. V lost 1 base to trimming and J lost 0 bases, with 7 bases between them. Germline V gene data show CDR1 as DFQATT and CDR2 as SNEGSKA (reference sequence).

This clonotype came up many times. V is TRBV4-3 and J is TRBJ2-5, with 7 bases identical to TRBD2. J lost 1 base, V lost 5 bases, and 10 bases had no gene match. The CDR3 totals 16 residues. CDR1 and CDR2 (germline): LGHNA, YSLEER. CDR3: CASSFRLADIQETQYF. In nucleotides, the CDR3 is TGCGCCAGCAGCTTTAGGCTAGCGGATATCCAAGAGACCCAGTACTTC.

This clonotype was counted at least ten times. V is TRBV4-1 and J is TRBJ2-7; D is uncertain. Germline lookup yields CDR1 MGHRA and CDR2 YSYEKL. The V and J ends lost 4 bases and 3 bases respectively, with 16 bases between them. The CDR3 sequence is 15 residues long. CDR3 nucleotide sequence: TGCGCCAGCAGCCCTACCGACGGGCGGAGCTACGAGCAGTACTTC. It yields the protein CASSPTDGRSYEQYF.

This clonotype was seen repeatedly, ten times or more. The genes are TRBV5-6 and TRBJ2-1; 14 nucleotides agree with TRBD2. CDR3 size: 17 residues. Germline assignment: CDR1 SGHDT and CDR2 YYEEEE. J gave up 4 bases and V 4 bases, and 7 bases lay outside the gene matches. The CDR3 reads CASSTGLAGGWYNEQFF. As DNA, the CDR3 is TGTGCCAGCAGCACTGGACTAGCGGGAGGTTGGTACAATGAGCAGTTCTTC.

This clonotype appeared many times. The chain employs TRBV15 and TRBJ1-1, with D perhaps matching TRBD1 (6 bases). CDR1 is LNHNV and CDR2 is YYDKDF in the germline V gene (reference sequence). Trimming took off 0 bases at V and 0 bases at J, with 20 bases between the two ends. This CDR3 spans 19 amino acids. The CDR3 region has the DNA TGTGCCACCAGCAGAGATAATAGGGGGGCCACGGTTGTGAACACTGAAGCTTTCTTT. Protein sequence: CATSRDNRGATVVNTEAFF.

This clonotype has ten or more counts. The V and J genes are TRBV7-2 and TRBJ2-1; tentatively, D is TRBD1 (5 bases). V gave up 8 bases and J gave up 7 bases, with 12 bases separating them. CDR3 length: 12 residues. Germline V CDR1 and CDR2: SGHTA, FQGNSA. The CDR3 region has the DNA TGTGCCAGCCAAGGGGCTGGGAATGAGCAGTTCTTC. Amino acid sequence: CASQGAGNEQFF.

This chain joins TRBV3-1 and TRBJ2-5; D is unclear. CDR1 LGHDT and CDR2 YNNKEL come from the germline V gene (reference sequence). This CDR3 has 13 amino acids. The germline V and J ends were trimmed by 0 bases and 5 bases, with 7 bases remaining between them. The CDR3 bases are TGTGCCAGCAGCCAAGATCGCAGGGAGACCCAGTACTTC. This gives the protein CASSQDRRETQYF.

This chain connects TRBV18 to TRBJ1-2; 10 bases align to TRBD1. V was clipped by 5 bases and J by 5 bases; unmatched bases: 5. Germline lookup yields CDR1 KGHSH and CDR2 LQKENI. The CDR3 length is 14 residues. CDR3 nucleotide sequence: TGTGCCAGCTCATCGGACAGGGGGAGTTATGGCTACACCTTC. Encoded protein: CASSSDRGSYGYTF.

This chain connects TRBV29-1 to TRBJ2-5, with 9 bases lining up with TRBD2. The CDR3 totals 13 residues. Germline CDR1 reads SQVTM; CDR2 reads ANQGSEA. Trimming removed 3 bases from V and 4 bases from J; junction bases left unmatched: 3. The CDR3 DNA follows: TGCAGCGTTGATAAGGGACTAGCAGAGACCCAGTACTTC. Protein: CSVDKGLAETQYF.

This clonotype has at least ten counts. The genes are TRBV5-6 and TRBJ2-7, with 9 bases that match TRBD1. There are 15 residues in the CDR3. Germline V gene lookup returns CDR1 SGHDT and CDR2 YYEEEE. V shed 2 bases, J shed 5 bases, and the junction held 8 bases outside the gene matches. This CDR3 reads CASSLPGTGFDEQYF. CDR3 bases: TGTGCCAGCAGCTTACCCGGGACAGGGTTCGACGAGCAGTACTTC.

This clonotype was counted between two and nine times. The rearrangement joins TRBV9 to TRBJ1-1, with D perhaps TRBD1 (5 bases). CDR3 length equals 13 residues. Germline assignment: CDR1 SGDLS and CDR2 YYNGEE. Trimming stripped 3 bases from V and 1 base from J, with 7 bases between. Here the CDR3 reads CASSGTPNTEAFF. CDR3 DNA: TGTGCCAGCAGCGGGACACCGAACACTGAAGCTTTCTTT. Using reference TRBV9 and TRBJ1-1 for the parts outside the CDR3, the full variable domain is DSGVTQTPKHLITATGQRVTLRCSPRSGDLSVYWYQQSLDQGLQFLIQYYNGEERAKGNILERFSAQQFPDLHSELNLSSLELGDSALYFCASSGTPNTEAFFGQGTRLTVV.

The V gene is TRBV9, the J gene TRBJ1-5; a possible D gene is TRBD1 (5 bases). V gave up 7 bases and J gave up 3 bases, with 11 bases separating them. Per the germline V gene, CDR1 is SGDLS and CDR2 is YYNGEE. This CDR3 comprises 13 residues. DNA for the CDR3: TGTGCCAGCGGGGCAGGGCTCAATCAGCCCCAGCATTTT. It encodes CASGAGLNQPQHF.

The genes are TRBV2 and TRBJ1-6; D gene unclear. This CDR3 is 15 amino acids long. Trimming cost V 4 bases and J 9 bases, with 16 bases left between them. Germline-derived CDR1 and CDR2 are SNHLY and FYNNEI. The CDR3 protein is CASSGRGSPPSPLHF. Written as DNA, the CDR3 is TGTGCCAGCAGTGGACGGGGATCGCCCCCTTCACCCCTCCACTTT.

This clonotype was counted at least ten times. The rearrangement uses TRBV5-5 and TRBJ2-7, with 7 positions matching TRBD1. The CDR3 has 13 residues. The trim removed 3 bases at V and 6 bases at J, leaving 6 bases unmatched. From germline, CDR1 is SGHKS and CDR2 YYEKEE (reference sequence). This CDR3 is CASSSSGQVEQYF. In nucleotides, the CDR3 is TGTGCCAGCAGCTCCTCCGGACAGGTCGAGCAGTACTTC.

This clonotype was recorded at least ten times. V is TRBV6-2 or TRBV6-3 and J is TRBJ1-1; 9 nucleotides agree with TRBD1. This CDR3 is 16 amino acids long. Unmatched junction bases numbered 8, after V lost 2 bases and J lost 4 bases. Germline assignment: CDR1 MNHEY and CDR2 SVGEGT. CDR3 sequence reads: CASSYPSGQGGTEAFF. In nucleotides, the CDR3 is TGTGCCAGCAGTTACCCCTCGGGACAGGGCGGCACTGAAGCTTTCTTT.

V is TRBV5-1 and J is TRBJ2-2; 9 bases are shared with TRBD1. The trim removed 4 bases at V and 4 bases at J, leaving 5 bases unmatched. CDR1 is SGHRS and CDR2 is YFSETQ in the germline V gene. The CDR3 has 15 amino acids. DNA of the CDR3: TGCGCCAGCAGCCCGGACAGGGGCGTCACCGGGGAGCTGTTTTTT. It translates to CASSPDRGVTGELFF. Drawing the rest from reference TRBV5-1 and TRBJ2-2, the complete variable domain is KAGVTQTPRYLIKTRGQQVTLSCSPISGHRSVSWYQQTPGQGLQFLFEYFSETQRNKGNFPGRFSGRQFSNSRSEMNVSTLELGDSALYLCASSPDRGVTGELFFGEGSRLTVL.

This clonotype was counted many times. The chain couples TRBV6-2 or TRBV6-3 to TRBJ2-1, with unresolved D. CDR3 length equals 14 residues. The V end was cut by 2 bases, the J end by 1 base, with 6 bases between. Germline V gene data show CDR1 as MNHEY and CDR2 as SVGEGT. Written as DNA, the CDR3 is TGTGCCAGCAGTTACGTTTTGTCCTACAATGAGCAGTTCTTC. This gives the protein CASSYVLSYNEQFF.